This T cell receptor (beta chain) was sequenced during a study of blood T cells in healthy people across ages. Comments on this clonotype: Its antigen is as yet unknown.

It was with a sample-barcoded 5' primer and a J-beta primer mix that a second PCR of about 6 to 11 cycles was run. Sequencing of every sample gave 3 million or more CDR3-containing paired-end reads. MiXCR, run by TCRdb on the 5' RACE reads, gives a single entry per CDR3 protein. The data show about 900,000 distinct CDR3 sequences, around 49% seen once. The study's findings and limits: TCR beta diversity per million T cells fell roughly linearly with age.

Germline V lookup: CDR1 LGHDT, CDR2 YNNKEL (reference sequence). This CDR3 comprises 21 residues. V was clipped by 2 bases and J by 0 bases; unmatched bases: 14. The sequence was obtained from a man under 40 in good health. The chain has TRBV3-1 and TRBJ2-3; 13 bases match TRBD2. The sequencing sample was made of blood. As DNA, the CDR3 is TGTGCCAGCAGCCAACCGTACTCCACTAGCGGGGGGGCCGGAAGCACAGATACGCAGTATTTT. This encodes CASSQPYSTSGGAGSTDTQYF.